One and the same sample provided the 32 T cell receptor beta chains below, sequenced in a study of blood T cell repertoires in COVID-19. Using immunoSEQ multiplex PCR, the repertoire was profiled, and TCRdb retains in-frame clones only, with some absent. The repertoire holds 270,000 or so clones, with 85% to 90% as singletons. The sequenced sample was peripheral blood. All receptors derive from a human donor in a cohort sampled during active COVID-19.

The chain has TRBV4-3 and TRBJ2-2; D gene unclear. The ends were cut back, 0 bases at V and 3 bases at J, with 8 bases in the middle. The CDR3 has 15 residues. Germline CDR1 is LGHNA and CDR2 is YSLEER. This CDR3 is CASSQDALDTGELFF. CDR3 bases: TGCGCCAGCAGCCAAGACGCCCTAGACACCGGGGAGCTGTTTTTT.

As to this clone: Other DNA sequences in the sample encode the same CDR3. V usage is TRBV27 and J usage is TRBJ2-1, with D possibly matching TRBD2 (5 bases). V was clipped by 6 bases and J by 0 bases, with 12 bases between them. The CDR3 contains 15 residues. The germline CDR1 and CDR2 sequences are MNHEY and SMNVEV (reference sequence). In nucleotides, the CDR3 is TGTGCCAGCAGACGAAGCGGAAGCTCCTACAATGAGCAGTTCTTC. Encoded protein: CASRRSGSSYNEQFF.

The gene calls are TRBV28 and TRBJ1-2; weak D call: TRBD1 (6 bases). V was shortened by 9 bases and J by 4 bases, with 21 bases between the two germline ends. This CDR3 is 15 amino acids long. CDR1 is MDHEN, CDR2 SYDVKM, per germline. CDR3 amino acids: CASISGGGGRYGYTF. As DNA, the CDR3 is TGTGCCAGTATCAGCGGCGGGGGCGGTCGCTATGGCTACACCTTC.

This chain connects TRBV19 to TRBJ2-3, with 7 bases aligning to TRBD2. Unmatched junction bases numbered 9, after V lost 7 bases and J lost 8 bases. The germline CDR1 and CDR2 sequences are LNHDA and SQIVND (reference sequence). The CDR3 sequence is 13 residues long. The CDR3 region is CASKPSGTSTQYF. Written as DNA, the CDR3 is TGTGCCAGTAAGCCTAGCGGAACAAGTACGCAGTATTTT.

The J gene is TRBJ2-1, the V gene TRBV2; 9 bases agree with TRBD2. Unmatched junction bases numbered 9, after V lost 6 bases and J lost 0 bases. This CDR3 region has 17 residues. Germline V gene sequence: CDR1 SNHLY, CDR2 FYNNEI. The CDR3 DNA reads as TGTGCCAGCAGCGCAATTAGCGGGGGCAGCTCCTACAATGAGCAGTTCTTC. Its translation is CASSAISGGSSYNEQFF. Variable domain in full (rest from reference TRBV2 and TRBJ2-1): EPEVTQTPSHQVTQMGQEVILRCVPISNHLYFYWYRQILGQKVEFLVSFYNNEISEKSEIFDDQFSVERPDGSNFTLKIRSTKLEDSAMYFCASSAISGGSSYNEQFFGPGTRLTVL.

The chain is built from TRBV10-3 and TRBJ2-7, with TRBD1 matching 7 bases. The CDR3 sequence is 11 residues long. Germline values: CDR1 ENHRY, CDR2 SYGVKD. V was clipped by 4 bases and J by 6 bases; unmatched bases: 0. The CDR3 DNA follows: TGTGCCATCAGTGGACAGGGCGAGCAGTACTTC. Translating gives CAISGQGEQYF.

The chain couples TRBV7-3 to TRBJ2-2, with 9 bases matching TRBD2. The germline CDR1 and CDR2 sequences are SGHTA and FQGTGA. Trimming cost V 2 bases and J 5 bases; bases outside gene matches: 3. The CDR3 has 15 amino acids. The CDR3 DNA is TGTGCCAGCAGCTTAGCTCTAGCGGGGACCGGGGAGCTGTTTTTT. Amino acid sequence: CASSLALAGTGELFF.

The chain combines TRBV28 with TRBJ2-1; no reliable D call. V was shortened by 8 bases and J by 4 bases, with 12 bases between the two germline ends. The CDR3 totals 13 residues. Per the germline V gene, CDR1 is MDHEN and CDR2 is SYDVKM. This CDR3 is CASEAPPYNEQFF. The CDR3 DNA reads as TGTGCCAGCGAGGCTCCTCCTTACAATGAGCAGTTCTTC.

The chain links TRBV6-5 to TRBJ1-1, with D possibly TRBD1 on 5 matching bases. The germline V and J ends were trimmed by 4 bases and 6 bases, with 12 bases remaining between them. The CDR3 has 13 amino acids. Germline V gives CDR1 MNHEY, CDR2 SVGAGI. The CDR3 coding sequence is TGTGCCAGCAGTTGGAGGGGTTTTGCTGAAGCTTTCTTT. It translates to CASSWRGFAEAFF.

The chain is built from TRBV30 and TRBJ1-2; 9 nucleotides line up with TRBD1. CDR3 length: 13 residues. Germline loops: CDR1 GTSNPN, CDR2 SVGIG (reference sequence). V trimming: 3 bases; J trimming: 8 bases; junction bases outside the gene matches: 7. The CDR3 DNA sequence: TGTGCCTGGAGCGTACAGGGGGCGGTCGGCTACACCTTC. Protein product: CAWSVQGAVGYTF. The full variable domain, in which reference TRBV30 and TRBJ1-2 provide the parts outside the CDR3, is SQTIHQWPATLVQPVGSPLSLECTVEGTSNPNLYWYRQAAGRGLQLLFYSVGIGQISSEVPQNLSASRPQDRQFILSSKKLLLSDSGFYLCAWSVQGAVGYTFGSGTRLTVV.

This clone was seen only once. V usage is TRBV2 and J usage is TRBJ2-1; tentatively, D is TRBD2 (5 bases). The CDR3 totals 16 residues. The V gene's germline CDR1 is SNHLY and CDR2 FYNNEI. The V end lost 8 bases, the J end lost 8 bases, and 25 bases lay between the germline ends. This CDR3 is CASGLDLASFSDEQFF. The CDR3 region has the DNA TGTGCCAGCGGGTTAGATCTAGCTTCTTTTTCGGATGAGCAGTTCTTC. Full variable domain (outside the CDR3, taken from reference TRBV2 and TRBJ2-1): EPEVTQTPSHQVTQMGQEVILRCVPISNHLYFYWYRQILGQKVEFLVSFYNNEISEKSEIFDDQFSVERPDGSNFTLKIRSTKLEDSAMYFCASGLDLASFSDEQFFGPGTRLTVL.

The chain employs TRBV30 and TRBJ2-3, with 7 bases lining up with TRBD2. CDR1 is GTSNPN, CDR2 SVGIG, per germline (reference sequence). Unmatched junction bases numbered 5, after V lost 4 bases and J lost 4 bases. CDR3 length equals 13 residues. CDR3 residues: CAWTRREADTQYF. CDR3 nucleotides: TGTGCCTGGACGAGACGGGAGGCAGATACGCAGTATTTT.

The genes are TRBV28 and TRBJ1-1; TRBD1 matches at 7 bases. The CDR3 runs 15 residues. Trimming cost V 6 bases and J 0 bases; bases outside gene matches: 7. Germline V gives CDR1 MDHEN, CDR2 SYDVKM. CDR3 protein: CASRSPGQMNTEAFF. CDR3 coding DNA: TGTGCCAGCAGGTCCCCGGGACAGATGAACACTGAAGCTTTCTTT.

The chain is built from TRBV5-5 and TRBJ1-1, with 7 bases identical to TRBD1. Germline assignment: CDR1 SGHKS and CDR2 YYEKEE (reference sequence). The ends lost 0 bases at V and 1 base at J; junction bases unmatched: 3. CDR3 length: 15 amino acids. CDR3 sequence: CASSLEGQRNTEAFF. CDR3 DNA sequence: TGTGCCAGCAGCTTGGAGGGACAGAGGAACACTGAAGCTTTCTTT.

The V and J genes are TRBV5-1 and TRBJ2-5, with 12 positions matching TRBD2. The length of the CDR3 is 15 residues. V was pared by 4 bases and J by 5 bases, with 6 bases of the junction left unmatched. From germline, CDR1 is SGHRS and CDR2 YFSETQ. CDR3 bases: TGCGCCAGCAGCCTAGGGACTAGCGGGTCGGAGACCCAGTACTTC. Its protein is CASSLGTSGSETQYF.

V usage is TRBV28 and J usage is TRBJ1-1; D is uncertain. The germline V gene has CDR1 MDHEN and CDR2 SYDVKM. V dropped 9 bases and J dropped 5 bases, with 7 bases sitting between them. The CDR3 contains 10 residues. CDR3 DNA: TGTGCCAGTTCTTATACTGAAGCTTTCTTT. Its protein product is CASSYTEAFF.

The chain is built from TRBV28 and TRBJ2-7; 12 positions match TRBD2. Germline assignment: CDR1 MDHEN and CDR2 SYDVKM. Trimming cost V 0 bases and J 4 bases; bases outside gene matches: 1. CDR3 length: 15 amino acids. The CDR3 DNA is TGTGCCAGCAGTTTATGGACTAGCGGGAGATACGAGCAGTACTTC. It yields the protein CASSLWTSGRYEQYF.

The rearrangement uses TRBV2 and TRBJ2-5; the D gene is possibly TRBD2 (5 bases). V was trimmed by 8 bases and J by 4 bases, leaving 8 bases between them. Germline V lookup: CDR1 SNHLY, CDR2 FYNNEI. The CDR3 sequence is 11 residues long. The CDR3 DNA sequence: TGTGCCAGCCTCGGAGGAGAGACCCAGTACTTC. Its protein product is CASLGGETQYF. The full variable domain, completed using reference TRBV2 and TRBJ2-5, is EPEVTQTPSHQVTQMGQEVILRCVPISNHLYFYWYRQILGQKVEFLVSFYNNEISEKSEIFDDQFSVERPDGSNFTLKIRSTKLEDSAMYFCASLGGETQYFGPGTRLLVL.

This chain links TRBV11-2 with TRBJ1-6; D gene unclear. Germline CDR1 and CDR2: SGHAT and FQNNGV. With 5 bases removed from V and 7 bases from J, the gap between germline ends came to 9 bases. The CDR3 has 13 residues. Written as DNA, the CDR3 is TGTGCCAGCAGCCTGGCGGGAAATTCACCCCTCCACTTT. It translates to CASSLAGNSPLHF.

CDR3 nucleotides: TGTGCCAGCAGCGTAGGGGGCGGGGCGAGGAGTGAGCAGTTCTTC. It is translated as CASSVGGGARSEQFF. This chain uses TRBV9 with TRBJ2-1; weak D call: TRBD2 (6 bases). CDR1 and CDR2 (germline): SGDLS, YYNGEE. The V end was cut by 0 bases, the J end by 9 bases, with 16 bases between. The CDR3 length is 15 residues.

The chain employs TRBV6-4 and TRBJ2-1, with 8 positions matching TRBD1. This CDR3 is 15 amino acids long. After removal of 9 bases from V and 4 bases from J, the junction contained 11 bases not matched to a gene. Germline V lookup: CDR1 MRHNA, CDR2 SNTAGT. The CDR3 sequence: CARNSGTGDYNEQFF. The CDR3 nucleotides are TGTGCCAGAAATTCCGGGACAGGTGATTACAATGAGCAGTTCTTC.

The chain recombines TRBV10-3 with TRBJ2-7, with 13 bases aligning to TRBD2. V was pared by 5 bases and J by 12 bases, with 7 bases of the junction left unmatched. The CDR3 consists of 13 residues. Germline V gene data show CDR1 as ENHRY and CDR2 as SYGVKD. The CDR3 nucleotides read TGTGCCATCAGTTCCCCCGGACTAGCGGGAGTGTACTTC. Amino acids: CAISSPGLAGVYF.

The CDR3 sequence: CASSETSGSMDTQYF. DNA of the CDR3: TGTGCCAGCAGCGAAACTAGCGGGAGCATGGATACGCAGTATTTT. The chain is built from TRBV7-9 and TRBJ2-3; 11 positions match TRBD2. This CDR3 comprises 15 residues. CDR1 SEHNR and CDR2 FQNEAQ come from the germline V gene (reference sequence). V shed 5 bases and J 6 bases; nucleotides not matched to a gene: 7. Full variable domain (remainder filled in from reference TRBV7-9 and TRBJ2-3): DTGVSQNPRHKITKRGQNVTFRCDPISEHNRLYWYRQTLGQGPEFLTYFQNEAQLEKSRLLSDRFSAERPKGSFSTLEIQRTEQGDSAMYLCASSETSGSMDTQYFGPGTRLTVL.

The chain recombines TRBV7-9 with TRBJ2-3, with 8 bases aligning to TRBD2. The CDR3 contains 14 residues. The junction had 5 bases not matched to a gene; V was cut back by 5 bases and J by 4 bases. Germline V gene sequence: CDR1 SEHNR, CDR2 FQNEAQ (reference sequence). This CDR3 is CASSLSGTPDTQYF. In nucleotides, the CDR3 is TGTGCCAGCAGCCTTAGCGGGACCCCAGATACGCAGTATTTT. Complete variable domain (other parts from reference TRBV7-9 and TRBJ2-3): DTGVSQNPRHKITKRGQNVTFRCDPISEHNRLYWYRQTLGQGPEFLTYFQNEAQLEKSRLLSDRFSAERPKGSFSTLEIQRTEQGDSAMYLCASSLSGTPDTQYFGPGTRLTVL.

This chain links TRBV5-1 with TRBJ2-5; tentative D call: TRBD2 (6 bases). The CDR3 extends over 13 amino acids. Between the trimmed V and J ends, which lost 3 bases and 5 bases, there was a span of 11 bases. Germline V CDR1 and CDR2: SGHRS, YFSETQ. The CDR3: CASSSYGGETQYF. CDR3 bases: TGCGCCAGCAGCTCCTATGGGGGGGAGACCCAGTACTTC.

The genes are TRBV2 and TRBJ2-1, with D maybe TRBD1 (6 bases). CDR1 and CDR2 from the germline V gene are SNHLY and FYNNEI. The CDR3 spans 16 residues. V gave up 3 bases and J gave up 7 bases, with 19 bases separating them. Here the CDR3 reads CASSDPPDHQGNEQFF. The CDR3 region has the DNA TGTGCCAGCAGTGACCCCCCGGACCATCAGGGGAATGAGCAGTTCTTC.

V usage is TRBV15 and J usage is TRBJ2-1; perhaps TRBD1 as D (7 bases). The CDR3 extends over 22 amino acids. V was clipped by 8 bases and J by 9 bases, with 44 bases between them. Germline loops: CDR1 LNHNV, CDR2 YYDKDF (reference sequence). CDR3 coding DNA: TGTGCCACCGGGCAGGGGGGAATTCGGCTAGCCGGAATACCCGGGCGATGGGGTGAGCAGTTCTTC. Translating gives CATGQGGIRLAGIPGRWGEQFF. Combining the CDR3 with reference TRBV15 and TRBJ2-1 gives the whole variable domain DAMVIQNPRYQVTQFGKPVTLSCSQTLNHNVMYWYQQKSSQAPKLLFHYYDKDFNNEADTPDNFQSRRPNTSFCFLDIRSPGLGDTAMYLCATGQGGIRLAGIPGRWGEQFFGPGTRLTVL.

This clone was picked up a small number of times. The V gene is TRBV11-3, the J gene TRBJ2-1; D not certain. The V and J ends lost 0 bases and 4 bases respectively, with 4 bases between them. This CDR3 is 13 amino acids long. CDR1 SGHNT and CDR2 YENEEA come from the germline V gene. CDR3 loop: CASSLDPYNEQFF. The CDR3 coding sequence is TGTGCCAGCAGCTTAGATCCGTACAATGAGCAGTTCTTC. Together with reference TRBV11-3 and TRBJ2-1, the CDR3 gives the full variable domain: EAGVVQSPRYKIIEKKQPVAFWCNPISGHNTLYWYLQNLGQGPELLIRYENEEAVDDSQLPKDRFSAERLKGVDSTLKIQPAELGDSAVYLCASSLDPYNEQFFGPGTRLTVL.

The CDR3 DNA reads as TGTGCCAGCAGTTCGGCGGACTCCTATGGCTACACCTTC. Residues: CASSSADSYGYTF. This chain uses TRBV28 with TRBJ1-2; no definite D call. Germline V gene data show CDR1 as MDHEN and CDR2 as SYDVKM. This CDR3 spans 13 amino acids. Trimming stripped 4 bases from V and 4 bases from J, with 10 bases between.

In this sample, this clone turned up a few times. An end of the junction does not agree with germline; a read error may underlie this. This chain links TRBV4-3 with TRBJ2-4, with a tentative D call TRBD2 (7 bases). Germline V CDR1 and CDR2: LGHNA, YSLEER. The CDR3 extends over 15 amino acids. CDR3 region: CASSQDRGGGTTVGF. CDR3 in DNA: TGCGCCAGCAGCCAAGATAGGGGGGGTGGGACTACAGTAGGCTTC.

The chain couples TRBV18 to TRBJ2-3; 8 bases match TRBD2. CDR1 is KGHSH, CDR2 LQKENI, per germline. V was pared by 5 bases and J by 1 base, with 5 bases of the junction left unmatched. The CDR3 extends over 15 amino acids. CDR3 coding DNA: TGTGCCAGCTCATCCCGGGAGGGCCGCACAGATACGCAGTATTTT. It specifies CASSSREGRTDTQYF.

The chain carries TRBV7-3 and TRBJ2-1; unclear D gene. The CDR3 has 15 amino acids. The ends were cut back, 0 bases at V and 0 bases at J, with 6 bases in the middle. CDR1 and CDR2 (germline): SGHTA, FQGTGA. The CDR3 DNA follows: TGTGCCAGCAGCTTAACAAGGAGCTCCTACAATGAGCAGTTCTTC. This gives the protein CASSLTRSSYNEQFF. Using reference TRBV7-3 and TRBJ2-1 for the parts outside the CDR3, the full variable domain is GAGVSQTPSNKVTEKGKYVELRCDPISGHTALYWYRQSLGQGPEFLIYFQGTGAADDSGLPNDRFFAVRPEGSVSTLKIQRTERGDSAVYLCASSLTRSSYNEQFFGPGTRLTVL.